These 18 T cell receptor beta chains were sequenced from one sample in a study of T cell responses to AZD1222 COVID-19 vaccine. Assay used: immunoSEQ multiplex PCR; TCRdb lists only in-frame clones, some missing. This table has about 140,000 clones, roughly 90% appearing once. The sample was peripheral blood, taken on day 0 of AZD1222 vaccination. The receptors shown here come from an adult in good health.

This clone was seen a handful of times. This chain joins TRBV12-5 and TRBJ2-1; 9 nucleotides match TRBD1. Trimming removed 1 base from V and 9 bases from J; junction bases left unmatched: 10. The CDR3 runs 16 residues. Per the germline V gene, CDR1 is LGHNT and CDR2 is FRNRAP. CDR3 loop: CASGLAQGAQVVEQFF. CDR3 nucleotides: TGTGCTAGTGGTTTGGCACAGGGGGCGCAGGTGGTTGAGCAGTTCTTC.

This sequence joins TRBV19 and TRBJ1-6; 9 positions agree with TRBD1. Germline trimming cut 7 bases from V and 10 bases from J; bases unmatched to any gene: 11. This CDR3 region has 15 residues. Germline V gene sequence: CDR1 LNHDA, CDR2 SQIVND (reference sequence). Here the CDR3 DNA reads TGTGCCAGTACCCCAACGGGACAGGGCGGCTCACCCCTCCACTTT. Protein sequence: CASTPTGQGGSPLHF.

This clone was detected only a few times. The chain carries TRBV27 and TRBJ1-2; the D gene is possibly TRBD1 (6 bases). This CDR3 is 13 amino acids long. The V gene lost 6 bases and the J gene lost 5 bases, with 13 bases spanning the gap. The germline CDR1 and CDR2 sequences are MNHEY and SMNVEV (reference sequence). The CDR3 coding sequence is TGTGCCAGCAGCCGACAGGAGGGATATGGCTACACCTTC. Amino acids: CASSRQEGYGYTF.

The chain joins TRBV15 to TRBJ1-1; no reliable D call. The CDR3 extends over 15 amino acids. V shed 3 bases and J shed 0 bases, with 11 bases lying between them. CDR1 is LNHNV, CDR2 YYDKDF, per germline (reference sequence). The CDR3 here is CATSRGGLVNTEAFF. In nucleotides, the CDR3 is TGTGCCACCAGCAGGGGAGGTTTAGTGAACACTGAAGCTTTCTTT.

Here the CDR3 DNA reads TGTGCCAGCAGCCAAGAAACGGGGACGTTAGGAGGCGGCTACACCTTC. Encoded protein: CASSQETGTLGGGYTF. The rearrangement links TRBV4-2 to TRBJ1-2, with a tentative D call TRBD1 (5 bases). The CDR3 is 16 residues long. Per germline, CDR1 LGHNA and CDR2 YNFKEQ. Trimming shortened V by 0 bases and J by 8 bases, and 19 bases separated the two germline ends.

V is TRBV10-2 and J is TRBJ1-2; no clear D gene. V lost 1 base to trimming and J lost 4 bases, with 13 bases between them. The CDR3 runs to 15 residues. The V gene's germline CDR1 is WSHSY and CDR2 SAAADI. CDR3: CASSEWEDGGYGYTF. The CDR3 coding sequence is TGCGCCAGCAGTGAGTGGGAGGACGGTGGCTATGGCTACACCTTC.

The DNA of the CDR3 is TGTGCCAGCAGTGGTCGGGTGAACACTGAAGCTTTCTTT. This encodes CASSGRVNTEAFF. The V gene is TRBV2, the J gene TRBJ1-1; no reliable D call. The germline CDR1 and CDR2 sequences are SNHLY and FYNNEI. The V end lost 4 bases, the J end lost 0 bases, and 6 bases lay between the germline ends. The CDR3 covers 13 residues.

V usage is TRBV2 and J usage is TRBJ2-2; TRBD2 is a possible D gene (6 bases). Trimming removed 1 base at V and 6 bases at J, with 15 bases between. CDR3 size: 16 residues. From germline, CDR1 is SNHLY and CDR2 FYNNEI. The CDR3 nucleotides read TGTGCCAGCAGTGAAGTCTCCCCCGGGGGATCCGGGGAGCTGTTTTTT. It yields the protein CASSEVSPGGSGELFF.

This chain links TRBV6-2 or TRBV6-3 with TRBJ1-1; 11 positions match TRBD1. CDR1 and CDR2 from the germline V gene are MNHEY and SVGEGT. CDR3 size: 17 residues. Losses at the gene ends were 2 bases for V and 1 base for J; bases not matched to a gene: 6. The CDR3 here is CASSYGQGAVGNTEAFF. CDR3 sequence (DNA): TGTGCCAGCAGTTACGGACAGGGGGCGGTGGGGAACACTGAAGCTTTCTTT.

This chain links TRBV7-2 with TRBJ1-2; D remains unclear. The germline V gene encodes CDR1 SGHTA and CDR2 FQGNSA. The V end was cut by 6 bases, the J end by 1 base, with 9 bases between. CDR3 length: 13 residues. The CDR3 sequence is CASSSDGNYGYTF. The CDR3 DNA is TGTGCCAGCAGTTCGGACGGTAACTATGGCTACACCTTC.

V usage is TRBV2 and J usage is TRBJ2-1; 12 bases match TRBD2. J lost 7 bases, V lost 3 bases, and 7 bases had no gene match. This CDR3 is 16 amino acids long. Per germline, CDR1 SNHLY and CDR2 FYNNEI. The CDR3 region is CASSDLGLAGGNEQFF. DNA of the CDR3: TGTGCCAGCAGTGATCTAGGCCTAGCGGGAGGGAATGAGCAGTTCTTC.

CDR3 DNA sequence: TGTGCCAGCACCAACCCAAATCCGCGGGACAATCCAAACACCGGGGAGCTGTTTTTT. Protein product: CASTNPNPRDNPNTGELFF. The chain combines TRBV7-9 with TRBJ2-2; D may be TRBD1 or TRBD2 (6 bases each). The V gene's germline CDR1 is SEHNR and CDR2 FQNEAQ (reference sequence). CDR3 length: 19 amino acids. The V end was cut by 7 bases, the J end by 2 bases, with 26 bases between. The full variable domain, completed using reference TRBV7-9 and TRBJ2-2, is DTGVSQNPRHKITKRGQNVTFRCDPISEHNRLYWYRQTLGQGPEFLTYFQNEAQLEKSRLLSDRFSAERPKGSFSTLEIQRTEQGDSAMYLCASTNPNPRDNPNTGELFFGEGSRLTVL.

This chain uses TRBV7-9 with TRBJ1-5; TRBD1 is a possible D gene (6 bases). This CDR3 spans 13 amino acids. Germline values: CDR1 SEHNR, CDR2 FQNEAQ (reference sequence). V was cut by 8 bases and J by 9 bases, with 17 bases left in between. This chain's CDR3 is CASGEGGHLPQHF. The CDR3 bases are TGTGCCAGCGGCGAAGGGGGTCATCTGCCCCAGCATTTT.

This chain uses TRBV5-6 with TRBJ1-5; the D is unclear. In germline, CDR1 is SGHDT, CDR2 YYEEEE. Trimming stripped 1 base from V and 3 bases from J, with 14 bases between. This CDR3 comprises 16 residues. This chain's CDR3 is CASSLYSVQYNQPQHF. DNA of the CDR3: TGTGCCAGCAGCTTGTATTCCGTACAGTACAATCAGCCCCAGCATTTT.

The rearrangement uses TRBV5-4 and TRBJ2-7, with 9 nucleotides matching TRBD2. The ends lost 4 bases at V and 3 bases at J; junction bases unmatched: 11. CDR1 and CDR2 (germline): SGHNT, YYREEE (reference sequence). This CDR3 spans 16 amino acids. CDR3 sequence: CASSPRGGSGSYEQYF. Here the CDR3 DNA reads TGTGCCAGCAGCCCCCGGGGGGGTAGCGGGAGCTACGAGCAGTACTTC.

The chain joins TRBV6-6 to TRBJ2-5; TRBD1 agrees at 8 bases. This CDR3 spans 14 amino acids. V dropped 6 bases and J dropped 1; count of bases not matched to a gene: 4. Germline lookup yields CDR1 MNHNY and CDR2 SVGAGI (reference sequence). In DNA, the CDR3 is TGTGCCAGCAGAGTTACAGGGGGCCAAGAGACCCAGTACTTC. Its translation: CASRVTGGQETQYF.

V usage is TRBV7-9 and J usage is TRBJ1-2, with TRBD1 as a possible D gene (5 bases). This CDR3 is 15 amino acids long. Germline V lookup: CDR1 SEHNR, CDR2 FQNEAQ (reference sequence). V lost 5 bases to trimming and J lost 5 bases, with 18 bases between them. CDR3: CASSPQTVVPYGYTF. CDR3 in DNA: TGTGCCAGCAGCCCGCAGACAGTGGTGCCTTATGGCTACACCTTC.

The V gene is TRBV28, the J gene TRBJ1-1, with D perhaps TRBD1 (6 bases). This CDR3 is built from 12 residues. Between the trimmed V and J ends, which lost 5 bases and 9 bases, there was a span of 13 bases. Germline lookup yields CDR1 MDHEN and CDR2 SYDVKM. Written as DNA, the CDR3 is TGTGCCAGCAGTGTTGCGGGGGCTCAAGCTTTCTTT. Translation: CASSVAGAQAFF.